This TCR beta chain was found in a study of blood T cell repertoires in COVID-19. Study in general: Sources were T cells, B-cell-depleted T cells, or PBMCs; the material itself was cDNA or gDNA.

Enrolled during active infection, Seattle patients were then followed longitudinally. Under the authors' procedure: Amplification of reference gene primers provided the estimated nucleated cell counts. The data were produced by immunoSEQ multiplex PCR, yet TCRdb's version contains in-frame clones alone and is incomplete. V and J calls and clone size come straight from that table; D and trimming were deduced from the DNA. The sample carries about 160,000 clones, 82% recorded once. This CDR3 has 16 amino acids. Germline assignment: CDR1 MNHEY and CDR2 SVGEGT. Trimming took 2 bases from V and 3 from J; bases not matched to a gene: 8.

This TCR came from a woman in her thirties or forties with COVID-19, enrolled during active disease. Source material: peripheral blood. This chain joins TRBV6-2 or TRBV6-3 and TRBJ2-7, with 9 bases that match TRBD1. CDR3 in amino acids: CASSYQGQGPIYEQYV. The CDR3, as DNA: TGTGCCAGCAGTTACCAAGGACAGGGGCCGATCTACGAGCAGTACGTC.